This T cell receptor beta chain was sequenced during a study of blood T cell repertoires in COVID-19. Study summary: PBMCs, B-cell-depleted T cells, or T cells provided the cDNA or gDNA that made up the material.

Between the trimmed V and J ends, which lost 6 bases and 0 bases, there was a span of 12 bases. The CDR3 sequence is 15 residues long. CDR1 and CDR2 from the germline V gene are LNHDA and SQIVND (reference sequence). Cohort 3 recovery required two negative PCRs, clearance, or symptom resolution. Some clones are missing from TCRdb's copy, which holds only in-frame ones; the method was immunoSEQ multiplex PCR. This sample has hundreds of thousands of clones, with roughly nine tenths found just once. The source is a woman aged 60-75 years who had recovered from COVID-19. The V and J genes are TRBV19 and TRBJ1-3; D is unclear. Sequencing was done on a sample of PBMCs or T cells enriched from blood (not recorded which). CDR3 sequence reads: CASSFSSASGNTIYF. The DNA for the CDR3 is TGTGCCAGTAGCTTTTCCAGCGCCTCTGGAAACACCATATATTTT.